This T cell receptor (beta chain) is from a study of T cells in localized non-small cell lung cancer. Study results and caveats: The study detected a median about 60 of the top 100 tumor clones in adjacent lung.

The germline V gene has CDR1 MNHGY and CDR2 SAAAGT. The CDR3 covers 15 residues. Losses at the gene ends were 6 bases for V and 0 bases for J; bases not matched to a gene: 4. Profiling relied on immunoSEQ multiplex PCR, and the TCRdb table lists in-frame clones only, not all of them. The data contain 1,200 to 1,500 clones, about 26% of them seen just once; the ten biggest clones take up about 10%. Turning to this clone: Antigen: not known.

The sequence derives from a male donor at least 60 years old with stage II lung adenocarcinoma. This chain links TRBV6-8 with TRBJ2-2; TRBD2 matches 7 bases. Specimen: normal lung tissue next to the tumor, collected before any cancer treatment. Here the CDR3 reads CASSLGGSNTGELFF. As DNA, the CDR3 is TGTGCCAGCAGCCTCGGGGGGTCGAACACCGGGGAGCTGTTTTTT.